This T cell receptor (beta chain) was documented in a study of siplizumab effects on memory and regulatory T cells. The study, taken as a whole, reports: Naive T cells apparently outstripped memory cells in diversity and seemed major alloresponse contributors. Suppressive function of proliferating Tregs from siplizumab cultures was not confirmed.

There are 13 residues in the CDR3. V was cut by 4 bases and J by 1 base, with 7 bases left in between. Germline CDR1 and CDR2: SGHTA and FQGNSA. Produced via immunoSEQ multiplex PCR; TCRdb's table is partial and in-frame only. The repertoire includes around 99,000 clones, about 90% of them detected once, and around 0.75% sits in the top ten. This clone was counted a few times. Its antigen is currently unknown. The receptor comes from a human donor in good health. Sequences were obtained from Tregs sorted from blood. The V call is TRBV7-2, the J call TRBJ2-5; D is perhaps TRBD1 or TRBD2 (5 bases each). CDR3 sequence: CASSSGTQETQYF. CDR3 coding DNA: TGTGCCAGCAGCTCCGGGACCCAAGAGACCCAGTACTTC.